This T cell receptor (beta chain) is from a study of shared clonotypes between healthy human individuals. Study-wide results and caveats: Richness estimates generally favored naive over memory subsets. Sorted-subset sequencing was shown by rarefaction to be incomplete despite large depth. When compared with the clonotypes that were shared by all four sorted-subset donors, the non-shared clonotypes turned out to have lower generation probabilities.

Sequencing used immunoSEQ multiplex PCR; TCRdb keeps in-frame clones, though not all of them. Altogether around 1.9 million clones are present, just under 95% being singletons, with the ten largest covering more than 1.5%. Per germline, CDR1 SGHTA and CDR2 FQGTGA. This CDR3 is built from 16 residues. J lost 2 bases, V lost 0 bases, and 5 bases had no gene match. In the naive CD8 group, cells lacked CD45RO and were positively selected for CCR7, so terminally differentiated effector memory CD45RA+ cells were left out. As for this clone: No antigen is known for it.

The sequenced sample consisted of naive CD8+ T cells from PBMCs. The chain has TRBV7-3 and TRBJ2-3, with 7 bases matching TRBD1. This TCR was sampled from a man in his late teens or twenties in good health. Some clones in this sample may be carry-over from other donors' samples. CDR3 coding DNA: TGTGCCAGCAGCTTAACCCCCGGACAGGACACAGATACGCAGTATTTT. Translating gives CASSLTPGQDTDTQYF.